A single sample gave rise to the 14 T cell receptor beta chains below, sequenced in a study of cytomegalovirus exposure and HLA in healthy donors (dated by TCRdb to about 2017). The protocol used for the library was the immunoSEQ multiplex PCR assay. TCRdb carries this immuneACCESS record with in-frame sequences only. Its versions omit some clonotypes, under half of them owing to an unresolved V gene in the studies checked, with the rest unexplained. The sample contains 250,000 to 300,000 clones, 80% to 90% of them found a single time. Around 1% of the sample is held by the ten biggest clonotypes. The specimen sequenced was PBMCs. These receptors were obtained from a woman under 30 in good health and CMV-seronegative.

This clone was seen only a few times. The CDR3 DNA reads TGCGCCAGCAGCCAAGATGGGGGGAGAGGACAGGTGTTCTACGAGCAGTACTTC. Encoded protein: CASSQDGGRGQVFYEQYF. The rearrangement links TRBV4-1 to TRBJ2-7; a weak D match, TRBD1 (7 bases). Trimming removed 0 bases from V and 3 bases from J, with 21 bases in between. The CDR3 runs 18 residues. Germline CDR1 is MGHRA and CDR2 is YSYEKL.

The V gene is TRBV5-8, the J gene TRBJ2-7; D gene uncertain. This CDR3 is 17 amino acids long. The germline V gene has CDR1 SGHTS and CDR2 YDEGEE. Trimming shortened V by 0 bases and J by 1 base, and 17 bases separated the two germline ends. CDR3 residues: CASSLVFGYSTSYEQYF. The DNA of the CDR3 is TGTGCCAGCAGCTTGGTTTTCGGGTATAGTACTTCCTACGAGCAGTACTTC. Full variable domain (outside the CDR3, taken from reference TRBV5-8 and TRBJ2-7): EAGVTQSPTHLIKTRGQQATLRCSPISGHTSVYWYQQALGLGLQFLLWYDEGEERNRGNFPPRFSGRQFPNYSSELNVNALELEDSALYLCASSLVFGYSTSYEQYFGPGTRLTVT.

J is TRBJ1-2 and V is TRBV5-6; the D gene is possibly TRBD1 (6 bases). CDR3 length: 15 amino acids. Germline V gene sequence: CDR1 SGHDT, CDR2 YYEEEE. V lost 4 bases, J lost 5 bases, and 18 bases lay in between. The CDR3 loop reads CASSPGGGARYGYTF. In nucleotides, the CDR3 is TGTGCCAGCAGCCCTGGGGGGGGCGCCCGTTATGGCTACACCTTC.

The chain has TRBV2 and TRBJ1-5; D uncertain. Germline-derived CDR1 and CDR2 are SNHLY and FYNNEI. Between the trimmed V and J ends, which lost 6 bases and 4 bases, there was a span of 13 bases. The CDR3 is made up of 14 amino acids. The CDR3 spells CASRTTSGNQPQHF. The CDR3 DNA reads as TGTGCCAGCAGGACGACCTCGGGGAATCAGCCCCAGCATTTT.

The chain links TRBV6-6 to TRBJ1-2; D uncertain. CDR1 is MNHNY and CDR2 is SVGAGI in the germline V gene (reference sequence). V lost 2 bases to trimming and J lost 4 bases, with 8 bases between them. There are 13 residues in the CDR3. CDR3 coding DNA: TGTGCCAGCAGTTACCCGGGAGGCTATGGCTACACCTTC. It yields the protein CASSYPGGYGYTF.

The chain couples TRBV19 to TRBJ1-2; 7 bases map to TRBD1. V shed 3 bases, J shed 7 bases, and the junction held 8 bases outside the gene matches. Germline V CDR1 and CDR2: LNHDA, SQIVND (reference sequence). The CDR3 has 14 amino acids. DNA of the CDR3: TGTGCCAGTAGTATGGAAACGGACAGGTCTGGCTACACCTTC. It specifies CASSMETDRSGYTF. Combining the CDR3 with reference TRBV19 and TRBJ1-2 gives the whole variable domain DGGITQSPKYLFRKEGQNVTLSCEQNLNHDAMYWYRQDPGQGLRLIYYSQIVNDFQKGDIAEGYSVSREKKESFPLTVTSAQKNPTAFYLCASSMETDRSGYTFGSGTRLTVV.

CDR3 sequence reads: CASSLDRGLPYEQYF. DNA for the CDR3: TGCGCCAGCAGCTTGGACAGGGGCCTTCCCTACGAGCAGTACTTC. V usage is TRBV5-1 and J usage is TRBJ2-7, with 7 bases fitting TRBD1. V shed 0 bases and J 2 bases; nucleotides not matched to a gene: 5. Germline V gene sequence: CDR1 SGHRS, CDR2 YFSETQ. This CDR3 has 15 residues. The full variable domain, in which reference TRBV5-1 and TRBJ2-7 provide the parts outside the CDR3, is KAGVTQTPRYLIKTRGQQVTLSCSPISGHRSVSWYQQTPGQGLQFLFEYFSETQRNKGNFPGRFSGRQFSNSRSEMNVSTLELGDSALYLCASSLDRGLPYEQYFGPGTRLTVT.

J is TRBJ1-2 and V is TRBV10-3; TRBD1 might be the D (5 bases). The germline CDR1 and CDR2 sequences are ENHRY and SYGVKD. The CDR3 loop spans 15 amino acids. V shed 2 bases and J shed 0 bases, with 10 bases lying between them. CDR3 DNA: TGTGCCATCAGTGAGATTTCGGGGGCTAACTATGGCTACACCTTC. As protein: CAISEISGANYGYTF.

This clone showed up just once. The junction differs from germline at one of its ends, possibly a read error. The gene calls are TRBV7-9 and TRBJ2-3; no firm D call. This CDR3 has 11 amino acids. Germline V gene sequence: CDR1 SEHNR, CDR2 FQNEAQ (reference sequence). The CDR3 here is CASSLTVTQYF. CDR3 bases: TGTGCCAGCAGCTTAACAGTTACGCAGTATTTT.

The chain carries TRBV5-1 and TRBJ2-5, with unresolved D. Germline V gives CDR1 SGHRS, CDR2 YFSETQ. Trimming left V 5 bases short and J 2 bases short, with 4 bases between. The CDR3 loop spans 11 amino acids. The CDR3 nucleotides read TGCGCCAGCAGGCGACAAGAGACCCAGTACTTC. It codes for CASRRQETQYF.

This chain joins TRBV5-1 and TRBJ1-1, with 8 bases aligning to TRBD1. Trimming at V came to 2 bases and at J to 3 bases, leaving 6 bases not matched to a gene. The germline V gene has CDR1 SGHRS and CDR2 YFSETQ. The CDR3 totals 15 residues. The CDR3 DNA reads TGCGCCAGCAGCTTAGCACAGGGGGGGTACACTGAAGCTTTCTTT. Translating gives CASSLAQGGYTEAFF.

The chain combines TRBV30 with TRBJ2-2; 10 nucleotides match TRBD1. The J segment lost 2 bases and the V segment lost 5 bases, leaving 2 bases of the junction unmatched. Germline V gene data show CDR1 as GTSNPN and CDR2 as SVGIG (reference sequence). The CDR3 spans 14 residues. CDR3 bases: TGTGCCTGGGGGACAGGGGTAAACACCGGGGAGCTGTTTTTT. It specifies CAWGTGVNTGELFF. The variable domain in full, with the rest retrieved from reference TRBV30 and TRBJ2-2, is SQTIHQWPATLVQPVGSPLSLECTVEGTSNPNLYWYRQAAGRGLQLLFYSVGIGQISSEVPQNLSASRPQDRQFILSSKKLLLSDSGFYLCAWGTGVNTGELFFGEGSRLTVL.

CDR3: CASSLQGIESPLHF. CDR3 coding DNA: TGTGCCAGCAGCTTACAGGGGATTGAGTCACCCCTCCACTTT. The chain employs TRBV5-4 and TRBJ1-6, with 7 bases identical to TRBD1. Trimming removed 2 bases from V and 10 bases from J; junction bases left unmatched: 6. CDR1 SGHNT and CDR2 YYREEE come from the germline V gene (reference sequence). The CDR3 covers 14 residues.

The chain recombines TRBV9 with TRBJ1-4, with 8 bases fitting TRBD1. Germline V gene sequence: CDR1 SGDLS, CDR2 YYNGEE. The CDR3 has 17 amino acids. Trimming cost V 4 bases and J 2 bases; bases outside gene matches: 10. The CDR3: CASSLGQGDSTNEKLFF. The DNA for the CDR3 is TGTGCCAGCAGCCTCGGACAGGGTGATTCGACTAATGAAAAACTGTTTTTT.